This TCR beta chain was captured in a study of response to subunit inactivated influenza vaccine. Study-wide findings and caveats: The authors suggested that every seasonal influenza vaccination recruits few new T cells.

The trim removed 7 bases at V and 7 bases at J, leaving 11 bases unmatched. CDR1 and CDR2 from the germline V gene are SNHLY and FYNNEI. This CDR3 comprises 15 residues. TCRdb passed the RT-PCR reads through MiXCR, listing each CDR3 protein once. This table has 150,000 to 200,000 distinct CDR3 sequences, about 11% appearing once. This clonotype was seen more than once but under ten times. The antigen remains unidentified. The sequence derives from a man aged 50 to 75 who received an inactivated influenza vaccine. The rearrangement links TRBV2 to TRBJ2-3, with 10 bases identical to TRBD1. Sequences were derived from CD8+ T cells sorted from PBMCs, sampled around 25 months after vaccination. The CDR3 sequence: CASKTGTGAQYTQYF. Here the CDR3 DNA reads TGTGCCAGCAAAACCGGGACAGGGGCTCAGTATACGCAGTATTTT.